The entry that follows covers one TCR beta chain sequence. Only in-frame clones appear in the TCRdb table, and some are missing; sequencing was by immunoSEQ multiplex PCR. The data contain about 95,000 clones, approximately 78% of them seen just once; the ten biggest clones take up around 3.5%. Germline CDR1 reads SGDLS; CDR2 reads YYNGEE. The V gene lost 1 base and the J gene lost 5 bases, with 10 bases spanning the gap. CDR3 size: 14 residues. The data were taken from a study of radiotherapy plus CTLA-4 blockade in lung cancer. Across the whole study: Around 19% of patients responded objectively, and approximately 31% achieved disease control.

Enrolled patients, whose metastatic non-small-cell lung cancer was chemo-refractory, received focal radiation plus CTLA-4 blockade with ipilimumab. J is TRBJ2-1 and V is TRBV9, with a weak D call TRBD2 (6 bases). Sequencing used peripheral blood, obtained from a patient treated with radiotherapy plus ipilimumab. The TCR was taken from a human donor with non-small cell lung cancer who had a partial response to radiotherapy plus ipilimumab. Here the CDR3 DNA reads TGTGCCAGCAGCGTATCTAGCGATAACAATGAGCAGTTCTTC. It encodes CASSVSSDNNEQFF. Based on the CDR3 plus reference TRBV9 and TRBJ2-1, the full variable domain is DSGVTQTPKHLITATGQRVTLRCSPRSGDLSVYWYQQSLDQGLQFLIQYYNGEERAKGNILERFSAQQFPDLHSELNLSSLELGDSALYFCASSVSSDNNEQFFGPGTRLTVL.